This T cell receptor (beta chain) was sequenced during a study of patients and donors after allogeneic stem cell transplantation. CDR1 is MNHEY, CDR2 SVGAGI, per germline. The ends lost 0 bases at V and 15 bases at J; junction bases unmatched: 10. The CDR3 has 14 residues. One entry per CDR3 protein results from TCRdb running MiXCR on the RT-PCR reads. The data show roughly 880,000 distinct CDR3 sequences, about a sixth seen once. This TCR was recovered from a human donor who was either an allogeneic HSCT recipient or a stem cell or donor lymphocyte infusion donor (not recorded which). It is not recorded whose cells these are; they may come from a transplant donor. Sequenced: blood, either unsorted or a sorted T cell fraction (not recorded which). The J gene is TRBJ2-3, the V gene TRBV6-5; 9 nucleotides agree with TRBD2. Here the CDR3 reads CASSYSYKGLAFYF. The CDR3 nucleotides are TGTGCCAGCAGTTACTCATATAAGGGACTAGCTTTCTATTTT.